This entry describes one TCR beta chain. Its specificity is not known. This CDR3 has 16 residues. After removal of 6 bases from V and 2 bases from J, the junction contained 8 bases not matched to a gene. In germline, CDR1 is SNHLY, CDR2 FYNNEI. A multiplex PCR was run with 60 Vbeta primers and 13 Jbeta primers. Authors' methods: Later analysis identified tens of millions of unique TCR beta chains, 10 million to 12 million shared. TCRdb's copy holds only in-frame clones and misses some; the assay was immunoSEQ multiplex PCR. The V and J calls and clone size come from that table; D and trimming were worked out from the DNA. Of about 52,000 clones listed, about 73% are singletons. This sample is part of a study of cytomegalovirus exposure and HLA in healthy donors. Study context: Early release data held about 92 million unique TCRs from HLA-typed donors.

The study, taken as a whole, reports: The study labeled 150 to 200 TCR beta chains cytomegalovirus-associated. Specific recognition of CMV antigens was confirmed in vitro for a few chains (all CMV-associated).

The specimen sequenced was PBMCs. The rearrangement uses TRBV2 and TRBJ1-1; TRBD1 aligns across 11 bases. The TCR originated in a man aged 18 to 35 in good health and CMV-seronegative. In nucleotides, the CDR3 is TGTGCCAGCAGCTCTATCGGGACAGGGGGAAACACTGAAGCTTTCTTT. Encoded protein: CASSSIGTGGNTEAFF.